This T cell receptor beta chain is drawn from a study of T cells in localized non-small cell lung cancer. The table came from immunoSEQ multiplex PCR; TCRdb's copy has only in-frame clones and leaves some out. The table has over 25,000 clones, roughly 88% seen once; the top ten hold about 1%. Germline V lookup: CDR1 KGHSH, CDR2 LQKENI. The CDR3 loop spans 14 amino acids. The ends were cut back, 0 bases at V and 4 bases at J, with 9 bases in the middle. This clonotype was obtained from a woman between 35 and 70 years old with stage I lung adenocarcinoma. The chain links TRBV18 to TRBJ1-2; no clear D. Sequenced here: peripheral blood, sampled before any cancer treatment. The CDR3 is CASSPPRGVYGYTF. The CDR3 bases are TGTGCCAGCTCACCACCGCGCGGGGTCTATGGCTACACCTTC.